This T cell receptor beta chain appears in the sequencing data of a study of blood T cell repertoires in COVID-19. Sequenced by immunoSEQ multiplex PCR; TCRdb stores in-frame clones only, minus some. The sample has some 74,000 clones; 80% are singletons. The CDR3 loop spans 17 amino acids. Trimming cost V 2 bases and J 4 bases, with 16 bases left between them. Germline V gene lookup returns CDR1 SGHNT and CDR2 YYREEE (reference sequence). This clone was recorded only once. Input material: peripheral blood. This chain joins TRBV5-4 and TRBJ2-6, with D perhaps TRBD2 (5 bases). The source is a human donor in a cohort sampled during active COVID-19. The CDR3 protein is CASSLQARVAGANVLTF. The CDR3 region has the DNA TGTGCCAGCAGCTTACAAGCCCGAGTAGCGGGGGCCAACGTCCTGACTTTC. Supplemented by reference TRBV5-4 and TRBJ2-6, the full variable domain reads ETGVTQSPTHLIKTRGQQVTLRCSSQSGHNTVSWYQQALGQGPQFIFQYYREEENGRGNFPPRFSGLQFPNYSSELNVNALELDDSALYLCASSLQARVAGANVLTFGAGSRLTVL.